This T cell receptor beta chain originates from a study of OX40 agonist ivuxolimab in advanced cancers. Study-level background: The study gave patients intravenous ivuxolimab at 0.01 to 10 mg/kg every 2 weeks.

Method: immunoSEQ multiplex PCR; TCRdb's copy keeps in-frame clones and lacks some. The data show about 19,000 clones, with roughly 68% seen just once and roughly 13% held by the top ten. This clone occurred a few times. The antigen remains undetermined. Study-level points and caveats: Partial responders dosed at 0.1-3.0 mg/kg displayed clonal expansion ranking among the lowest. Clonal expansion was seen in CD4+ and CD8+ blood T cells by week 6 at 0.1 to 3.0 mg/kg.

The sequences come from CD4+ or CD8+ T cells sorted from blood, collected in a trial of the OX40 agonist ivuxolimab. This TCR was recovered from an adult with an advanced solid tumor such as melanoma, head and neck, liver or kidney cancer.

The DNA of the CDR3 is TGTGCCAGCAATTCAGTGGAGACCCAGTACTTC. It translates to CASNSVETQYF. The genes are TRBV28 and TRBJ2-5; D call uncertain. The CDR3 consists of 11 residues. Germline CDR1 MDHEN, CDR2 SYDVKM. Deletions cut 7 bases from V and 5 bases from J, with 8 bases between.